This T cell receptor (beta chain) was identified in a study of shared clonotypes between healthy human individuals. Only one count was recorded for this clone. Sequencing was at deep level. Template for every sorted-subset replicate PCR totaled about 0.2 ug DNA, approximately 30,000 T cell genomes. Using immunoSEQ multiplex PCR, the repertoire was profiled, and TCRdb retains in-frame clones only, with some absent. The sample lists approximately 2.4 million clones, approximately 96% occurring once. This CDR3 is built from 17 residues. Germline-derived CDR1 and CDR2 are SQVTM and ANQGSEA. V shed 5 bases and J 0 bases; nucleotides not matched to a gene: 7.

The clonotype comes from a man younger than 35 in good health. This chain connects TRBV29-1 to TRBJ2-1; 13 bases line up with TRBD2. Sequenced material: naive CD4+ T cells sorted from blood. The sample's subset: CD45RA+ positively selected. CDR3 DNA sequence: TGCAGCGTTAAGGGGACTAGCGGGGCCACCTCCTACAATGAGCAGTTCTTC. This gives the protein CSVKGTSGATSYNEQFF.